This T cell receptor beta chain was recovered during a study of Ad26.COV2.S vaccination and SARS-CoV-2 variants. Whole-study context: The authors gave Ad26.COV2.S intramuscularly, either once or twice 56 days apart.

Treatment indicated: some 20 received Ad26.COV2.S at low or high dose, single or two shots; several received placebo; per-sample allocation not given. After the first vaccine or placebo injection, samples were drawn on day 63. An adult donor aged 18-55 years was enrolled in Boston. Ad26 vector vaccine expressed Wuhan-strain SARS-CoV-2 spike. Trimming stripped 4 bases from V and 0 bases from J, with 7 bases between. The CDR3 has 13 amino acids. Germline V CDR1 and CDR2: SGHTA, FQGNSA. As to this clone: The target antigen is unknown.

Here immunoSEQ multiplex PCR was the method, and the copy in TCRdb shows in-frame clones only, minus some. This sample has fewer than 400,000 clones, with approximately 86% found just once. Overall study findings and caveats: Vaccinees showed greater spike-specific TCR breadth than placebo recipients.

The rearrangement uses TRBV7-2 and TRBJ2-7; unclear D gene. The clonotype comes from a person aged 18-60 years who received the Ad26.COV2.S COVID-19 vaccine or a placebo. Sample: peripheral blood, taken in a trial of Ad26.COV2.S vaccine versus placebo. CDR3 nucleotides: TGTGCCAGCAGCTCCCTACACTCCTACGAGCAGTACTTC. Amino acids: CASSSLHSYEQYF.